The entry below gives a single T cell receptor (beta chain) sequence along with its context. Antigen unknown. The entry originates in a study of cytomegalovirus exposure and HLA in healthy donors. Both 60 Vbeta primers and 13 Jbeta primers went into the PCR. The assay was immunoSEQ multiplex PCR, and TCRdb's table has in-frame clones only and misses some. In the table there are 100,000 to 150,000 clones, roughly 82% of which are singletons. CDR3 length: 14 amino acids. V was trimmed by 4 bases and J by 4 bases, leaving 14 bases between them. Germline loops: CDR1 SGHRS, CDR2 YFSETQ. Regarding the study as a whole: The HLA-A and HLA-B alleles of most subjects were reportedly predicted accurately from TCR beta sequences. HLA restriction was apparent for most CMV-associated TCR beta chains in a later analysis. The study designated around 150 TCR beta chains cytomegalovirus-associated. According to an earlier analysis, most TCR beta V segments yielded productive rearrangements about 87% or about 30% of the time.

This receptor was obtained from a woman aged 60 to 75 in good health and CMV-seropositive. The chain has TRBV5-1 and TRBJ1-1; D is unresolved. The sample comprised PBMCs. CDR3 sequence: CASSPGGHSTEAFF. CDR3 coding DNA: TGCGCCAGCAGCCCGGGAGGGCATAGCACTGAAGCTTTCTTT.